The 30 T cell receptor beta chains below come from one sample, sequenced in a study of blood T cell repertoires in COVID-19. This table comes from immunoSEQ multiplex PCR, and its TCRdb copy is limited to in-frame clones, with some not included. This sample yields more than 120,000 clones, of which roughly 90% are seen a single time; roughly 1% belongs to the top ten. Sequencing used peripheral blood. The receptor set was obtained from a woman aged 50 to 60 with acute or convalescent COVID-19.

The CDR3: CASSLDRGQGDTEAFF. CDR3 nucleotides: TGTGCCAGCAGCTTAGATCGGGGGCAGGGGGACACTGAAGCTTTCTTT. The V gene is TRBV11-2, the J gene TRBJ1-1, with 7 bases identical to TRBD1. Losses at the gene ends were 0 bases for V and 3 bases for J; bases not matched to a gene: 7. This CDR3 contains 16 residues. Germline V lookup: CDR1 SGHAT, CDR2 FQNNGV.

This chain connects TRBV9 to TRBJ2-7; 7 bases match TRBD2. Germline V CDR1 and CDR2: SGDLS, YYNGEE. CDR3 size: 15 residues. Trimming took 0 bases from V and 5 from J; bases not matched to a gene: 8. The CDR3 is CASSVAVGGSHEQYF. In DNA, the CDR3 is TGTGCCAGCAGCGTAGCCGTCGGGGGGAGTCACGAGCAGTACTTC.

The rearrangement joins TRBV5-4 to TRBJ2-7; the D is unclear. This CDR3 contains 14 residues. The ends were cut back, 0 bases at V and 3 bases at J, with 10 bases in the middle. Germline assignment: CDR1 SGHNT and CDR2 YYREEE (reference sequence). The CDR3 DNA reads as TGTGCCAGCAGCTTGGCCGGCGGCGGCTACGAGCAGTACTTC. It encodes CASSLAGGGYEQYF. Complete variable domain (other parts from reference TRBV5-4 and TRBJ2-7): ETGVTQSPTHLIKTRGQQVTLRCSSQSGHNTVSWYQQALGQGPQFIFQYYREEENGRGNFPPRFSGLQFPNYSSELNVNALELDDSALYLCASSLAGGGYEQYFGPGTRLTVT.

There are a few counts of this clone. The chain joins TRBV6-6 to TRBJ2-3; D uncertain. Germline assignment: CDR1 MNHNY and CDR2 SVGAGI (reference sequence). Between the trimmed V and J ends, which lost 7 bases and 6 bases, there was a span of 14 bases. The length of the CDR3 is 13 residues. This chain's CDR3 is CASTLYSPDTQYF. The CDR3 nucleotides read TGTGCCAGCACCCTCTACTCTCCGGATACGCAGTATTTT.

This chain links TRBV4-1 with TRBJ1-4, with 8 bases matching TRBD1. CDR1 and CDR2 from the germline V gene are MGHRA and YSYEKL. The junction had 8 bases not matched to a gene; V was cut back by 2 bases and J by 6 bases. This CDR3 region has 16 residues. The CDR3 nucleotides read TGCGCCAGCAGCCAATTCAGGGGGCGCAGGTATGAAAAACTGTTTTTT. This gives the protein CASSQFRGRRYEKLFF.

The J gene is TRBJ2-1, the V gene TRBV6-5, with 8 bases that match TRBD2. CDR1 is MNHEY, CDR2 SVGAGI, per germline. The CDR3 covers 13 residues. The J segment lost 6 bases and the V segment lost 7 bases, leaving 5 bases of the junction unmatched. CDR3: CASNLGTSNEQFF. The CDR3 DNA is TGTGCCAGCAATCTCGGGACTAGCAATGAGCAGTTCTTC.

CDR3 in amino acids: CATLAETSYEQYF. DNA of the CDR3: TGTGCCACCCTAGCGGAGACCTCCTACGAGCAGTACTTC. V gene TRBV10-3 combines with J gene TRBJ2-7, with 7 bases fitting TRBD2. The germline V gene encodes CDR1 ENHRY and CDR2 SYGVKD. The CDR3 covers 13 residues. Trimming cost V 10 bases and J 0 bases; bases outside gene matches: 6.

This sequence joins TRBV5-1 and TRBJ2-3; 9 positions agree with TRBD1. The CDR3 consists of 17 residues. CDR1 is SGHRS and CDR2 is YFSETQ in the germline V gene. J gave up 2 bases and V 3 bases, and 10 bases lay outside the gene matches. CDR3 in DNA: TGCGCCAGCAGCTGGGACAGGGCGGACAAGGTCACAGATACGCAGTATTTT. Translating it yields CASSWDRADKVTDTQYF.

The chain combines TRBV6-5 with TRBJ2-1, with 9 bases lining up with TRBD1. V shed 6 bases and J 5 bases; nucleotides not matched to a gene: 8. The CDR3 loop spans 15 amino acids. Germline V gene lookup returns CDR1 MNHEY and CDR2 SVGAGI. The CDR3 DNA reads TGTGCCAGCAGGGGGGACAGGGATGGGAACAATGAGCAGTTCTTC. It is translated as CASRGDRDGNNEQFF.

This clone was counted once. The V gene is TRBV6-5, the J gene TRBJ2-1; D may be TRBD2 (5 bases). Trimming removed 0 bases at V and 6 bases at J, with 9 bases between. Germline assignment: CDR1 MNHEY and CDR2 SVGAGI. This CDR3 contains 14 residues. CDR3 protein: CASSYSPSTNEQFF. The CDR3 nucleotides are TGTGCCAGCAGTTACTCGCCTAGCACCAATGAGCAGTTCTTC.

The chain couples TRBV19 to TRBJ1-3; D ambiguous. V dropped 3 bases and J dropped 0 bases, with 12 bases sitting between them. The CDR3 runs 16 residues. In germline, CDR1 is LNHDA, CDR2 SQIVND (reference sequence). The CDR3 DNA is TGTGCCAGTAGTATCTCCCAGGCCAACTCTGGAAACACCATATATTTT. Translating it yields CASSISQANSGNTIYF. The full variable domain, rest sourced from reference TRBV19 and TRBJ1-3, is DGGITQSPKYLFRKEGQNVTLSCEQNLNHDAMYWYRQDPGQGLRLIYYSQIVNDFQKGDIAEGYSVSREKKESFPLTVTSAQKNPTAFYLCASSISQANSGNTIYFGEGSWLTVV.

This chain uses TRBV5-1 with TRBJ2-7, with TRBD2 as a possible D gene (6 bases). The CDR3 is 14 residues long. V lost 4 bases and J 7 bases, leaving 18 bases between the germline ends. Germline CDR1 and CDR2: SGHRS and YFSETQ. The CDR3 nucleotides read TGCGCCAGCAGCCCGGAGGGCTCGGCGCTGGAGCAGTACTTC. The encoded protein is CASSPEGSALEQYF.

This clone has just a few counts. This chain links TRBV3-1 (or the pseudogene TRBV3-2) with TRBJ1-6, with no clear D. V dropped 5 bases and J dropped 8 bases, with 10 bases sitting between them. Germline assignment: CDR1 LGHDT and CDR2 YNNKEL (reference sequence). The CDR3 consists of 13 residues. The CDR3 nucleotides read TGTGCCAGCAGCTCTACCATAGATTCACCCCTCCACTTT. Amino acids: CASSSTIDSPLHF.

The CDR3 bases are TGTGCCAGCAGCCGACAGGGAAGGAACACTGAAGCTTTCTTT. This sequence encodes CASSRQGRNTEAFF. The J gene is TRBJ1-1, the V gene TRBV9; TRBD1 matches at 7 bases. CDR1 SGDLS and CDR2 YYNGEE come from the germline V gene. V dropped 4 bases and J dropped 1; count of bases not matched to a gene: 4. The CDR3 extends over 14 amino acids.

The chain employs TRBV2 and TRBJ1-2; a possible D gene is TRBD1 (6 bases). The CDR3 is made up of 13 amino acids. The germline V and J ends were trimmed by 0 bases and 9 bases, with 11 bases remaining between them. Germline lookup yields CDR1 SNHLY and CDR2 FYNNEI. In nucleotides, the CDR3 is TGTGCCAGCAGTGAAGCAAGGGGGATTAGCTACACCTTC. Translating gives CASSEARGISYTF.

CDR3 bases: TGCGCCAGCAGCTTGGAATTGACAGGTTTCGGCTACACCTTC. This sequence encodes CASSLELTGFGYTF. The genes are TRBV5-1 and TRBJ1-2; tentative D call: TRBD1 (6 bases). V was clipped by 0 bases and J by 8 bases, with 14 bases between them. CDR3 length equals 14 residues. In germline, CDR1 is SGHRS, CDR2 YFSETQ. Looking up the rest from reference TRBV5-1 and TRBJ1-2 gives the full variable domain: KAGVTQTPRYLIKTRGQQVTLSCSPISGHRSVSWYQQTPGQGLQFLFEYFSETQRNKGNFPGRFSGRQFSNSRSEMNVSTLELGDSALYLCASSLELTGFGYTFGSGTRLTVV.

CDR3 loop: CSASPAVVSYEQYF. CDR3 in DNA: TGCAGTGCTAGTCCAGCGGTCGTCTCCTACGAGCAGTACTTC. The chain recombines TRBV20-1 with TRBJ2-7; D may be TRBD2 (5 bases). The CDR3 has 14 residues. The V gene's germline CDR1 is DFQATT and CDR2 SNEGSKA (reference sequence). Trimming took 3 bases from V and 0 from J, leaving 12 bases between them.

The gene calls are TRBV9 and TRBJ1-1, with D unresolved. CDR3 length: 15 amino acids. The V and J ends lost 0 bases and 1 base respectively, with 10 bases between them. The germline gives CDR1 SGDLS, CDR2 YYNGEE. DNA of the CDR3: TGTGCCAGCAGCGTAGTGGCATTTGGGAACACTGAAGCTTTCTTT. The encoded protein is CASSVVAFGNTEAFF.

The chain carries TRBV29-1 and TRBJ1-1; no clear D gene. This CDR3 region has 13 residues. Germline V CDR1 and CDR2: SQVTM, ANQGSEA. The ends were cut back, 6 bases at V and 3 bases at J, with 14 bases in the middle. The CDR3 region is CSVGKEPDTEAFF. The CDR3 DNA reads as TGCAGCGTCGGGAAGGAGCCGGACACTGAAGCTTTCTTT.

The chain carries TRBV19 and TRBJ2-7; 8 nucleotides align to TRBD1. The CDR3 consists of 15 residues. In germline, CDR1 is LNHDA, CDR2 SQIVND (reference sequence). J lost 4 bases, V lost 3 bases, and 8 bases had no gene match. CDR3 in DNA: TGTGCCAGTAGTATCAGGACAGGGAATTTATACGAGCAGTACTTC. Its protein is CASSIRTGNLYEQYF.

This chain connects TRBV5-1 to TRBJ2-5; possible D gene TRBD2, 6 bases. CDR1 and CDR2 (germline): SGHRS, YFSETQ. This CDR3 region has 15 residues. Trimming stripped 0 bases from V and 4 bases from J, with 13 bases between. CDR3 residues: CASSLGGIPLETQYF. The CDR3 DNA reads as TGCGCCAGCAGCTTGGGCGGGATTCCTTTAGAGACCCAGTACTTC.

This rearrangement joins TRBV20-1 to TRBJ1-2; D call uncertain. V dropped 3 bases and J dropped 8 bases, with 19 bases sitting between them. The germline V gene has CDR1 DFQATT and CDR2 SNEGSKA (reference sequence). The CDR3 spans 14 residues. The CDR3 region has the DNA TGCAGTGCTAGTATTCTTGGGCAGGACTGGGGCTACACCTTC. It translates to CSASILGQDWGYTF.

This chain links TRBV11-1 with TRBJ1-1; D remains ambiguous. Trimming took off 2 bases at V and 1 base at J, with 8 bases between the two ends. Germline assignment: CDR1 SGHAT and CDR2 FQDESV (reference sequence). CDR3 length: 14 residues. Here the CDR3 DNA reads TGTGCCAGCAGCTTAACGGAGCAGAACACTGAAGCTTTCTTT. This sequence encodes CASSLTEQNTEAFF.

This clone is a singleton in its sample. The chain combines TRBV21-1 with TRBJ2-7; TRBD2, the D gene given by the table, was not confirmed from the DNA. TRBV21-1 is tagged as a pseudogene. This CDR3 is built from 15 residues. Written as DNA, the CDR3 is TGTGCCAGCAGCAAAGGTCGTAGCGGGAGTGGAGAGCAGTACTTC. This codes for CASSKGRSGSGEQYF.

The gene calls are TRBV7-9 and TRBJ2-7; TRBD1 is a possible D gene (6 bases). The germline CDR1 and CDR2 sequences are SEHNR and FQNEAQ (reference sequence). There are 13 residues in the CDR3. V lost 5 bases and J lost 2, with 10 bases in between. Written as DNA, the CDR3 is TGTGCCAGCAGCGACTGGACAGCCTACGAGCAGTACTTC. This encodes CASSDWTAYEQYF.

This clone was detected once. V is TRBV30 and J is TRBJ1-1; D not resolved. CDR3 length: 13 amino acids. V lost 4 bases to trimming and J lost 4 bases, with 13 bases between them. The germline V gene has CDR1 GTSNPN and CDR2 SVGIG (reference sequence). CDR3 amino acids: CAWTRRRITEAFF. The CDR3 DNA follows: TGTGCCTGGACCCGACGGCGGATCACTGAAGCTTTCTTT.

The chain combines TRBV7-9 with TRBJ2-7; D is perhaps TRBD1 (6 bases). CDR1 and CDR2 from the germline V gene are SEHNR and FQNEAQ (reference sequence). The CDR3 loop spans 16 amino acids. Trimming pared 3 bases from V and 3 bases from J, leaving 18 bases between. CDR3 loop: CASSFWGRGIVYEQYF. CDR3 DNA: TGTGCCAGCAGCTTTTGGGGCAGGGGAATAGTCTACGAGCAGTACTTC.

The rearrangement joins TRBV7-3 to TRBJ2-2, with 8 bases fitting TRBD2. Germline loops: CDR1 SGHTA, CDR2 FQGTGA. V was pared by 5 bases and J by 5 bases, with 13 bases of the junction left unmatched. The CDR3 has 17 residues. The CDR3 here is CASSPGGLAGRTGELFF. The CDR3 coding sequence is TGTGCCAGCAGCCCCGGGGGTCTAGCGGGTAGAACCGGGGAGCTGTTTTTT.

The V call is TRBV7-8, the J call TRBJ1-5, with D perhaps TRBD1 (6 bases). V was cut by 5 bases and J by 0 bases, with 14 bases left in between. The CDR3 length is 16 residues. Germline V gives CDR1 SGHVS, CDR2 FQNEAQ. The CDR3 region is CASSPLGGGSNQPQHF. The DNA for the CDR3 is TGTGCCAGCAGCCCCCTAGGGGGTGGTAGCAATCAGCCCCAGCATTTT.

The chain couples TRBV12-3 or TRBV12-4 to TRBJ1-1; no firm D call. This CDR3 has 12 residues. With 9 bases removed from V and 2 bases from J, the gap between germline ends came to 10 bases. CDR3 amino acids: CASQRVNTEAFF. DNA of the CDR3: TGTGCCAGTCAAAGAGTTAACACTGAAGCTTTCTTT.